The 26 T cell receptor beta chains in this list originate from one sample, sequenced in a study of T cells after yellow fever vaccination. A single record per CDR3 protein comes from TCRdb applying MiXCR to the 5' RACE reads. The sample holds fewer than 450,000 distinct CDR3 sequences; about 9.9% are singletons and the top ten take about 17%. Material: PBMCs, obtained on the day of the first yellow fever vaccination. All receptors derive from a man between 18 and 35 years old who received the YFV17D yellow fever vaccine.

This clonotype occurred many times. This rearrangement joins TRBV7-2 to TRBJ1-4; a possible D gene is TRBD1 (6 bases). CDR3 length equals 15 residues. V lost 2 bases to trimming and J lost 0 bases, with 7 bases between them. The V gene's germline CDR1 is SGHTA and CDR2 FQGNSA. CDR3 sequence: CASSLTGSTNEKLFF. CDR3 in DNA: TGTGCCAGCAGCTTAACAGGGTCAACTAATGAAAAACTGTTTTTT.

The chain employs TRBV19 and TRBJ1-5, with 7 nucleotides matching TRBD1. CDR1 LNHDA and CDR2 SQIVND come from the germline V gene (reference sequence). This CDR3 contains 15 residues. The V segment lost 6 bases and the J segment 3 bases; nucleotides outside the gene matches: 8. The CDR3 loop is CASRRSGTANQPQHF. For the CDR3, the DNA is TGTGCCAGTAGAAGGTCCGGGACAGCCAATCAGCCCCAGCATTTT.

The chain joins TRBV7-2 to TRBJ2-7; 9 bases agree with TRBD1. Trimming at V came to 1 base and at J to 7 bases, leaving 5 bases not matched to a gene. Looked up from germline, CDR1 is SGHTA and CDR2 is FQGNSA. The CDR3 consists of 14 residues. The DNA of the CDR3 is TGTGCCAGCAGCTTAGACAGGGGGCTCGTTGAGCAGTACTTC. It codes for CASSLDRGLVEQYF.

This clonotype has more than one count but fewer than ten. The chain joins TRBV6-1 to TRBJ2-3; the D gene is possibly TRBD1 (6 bases). This CDR3 contains 15 residues. The germline V and J ends were trimmed by 5 bases and 4 bases, with 16 bases remaining between them. The germline gives CDR1 MNHNS, CDR2 SASEGT. The CDR3 nucleotides read TGTGCCAGCAGTCCCGGGACATTGGGCCCAGATACGCAGTATTTT. It is translated as CASSPGTLGPDTQYF.

The sample holds a few counts of this clonotype. The V call is TRBV12-3 or TRBV12-4, the J call TRBJ2-7, with D perhaps given as TRBD1 or TRBD2 (5 bases each). The V gene lost 3 bases and the J gene lost 5 bases, with 20 bases spanning the gap. The CDR3 spans 16 residues. CDR3 DNA: TGTGCCAGCAGTTTTACTAGAGGGCAGGGTCGGCACGAGCAGTACTTC. Residues: CASSFTRGQGRHEQYF.

This rearrangement joins TRBV7-2 to TRBJ1-4; D is uncertain. The CDR3 runs 15 residues. CDR1 SGHTA and CDR2 FQGNSA come from the germline V gene. Between the trimmed V and J ends, which lost 6 bases and 8 bases, there was a span of 19 bases. CDR3: CASSLQTEEGEKLFF. The DNA for the CDR3 is TGTGCCAGCAGTCTGCAGACGGAGGAAGGGGAAAAACTGTTTTTT.

V usage is TRBV7-3 and J usage is TRBJ2-3; 8 nucleotides align to TRBD2. The CDR3 length is 14 residues. Germline-derived CDR1 and CDR2 are SGHTA and FQGTGA. V was pared by 5 bases and J by 6 bases, with 7 bases of the junction left unmatched. CDR3 bases: TGTGCCAGCAGCATCGGACTAGCCGGGGATACGCAGTATTTT. Its protein product is CASSIGLAGDTQYF.

V usage is TRBV7-3 and J usage is TRBJ1-1; 9 bases agree with TRBD1. Trimming removed 6 bases from V and 5 bases from J; junction bases left unmatched: 13. Germline V CDR1 and CDR2: SGHTA, FQGTGA. This CDR3 has 16 residues. CDR3 loop: CASSPTGGVIGTEAFF. CDR3 bases: TGTGCCAGCAGTCCAACAGGGGGCGTAATTGGGACTGAAGCTTTCTTT.

This clonotype was recorded once. A much larger clone lies a single base off, so this may be a read error. The CDR3 sequence: CASSHYPAGADGELFF. CDR3 coding DNA: TGCGCCAGCAGCCATTATCCGGCTGGGGCGGACGGGGAGCTGTTTTTT. The chain carries TRBV4-3 and TRBJ2-2, with D perhaps TRBD1 (5 bases). The germline V gene encodes CDR1 LGHNA and CDR2 YSLEER. Trimming pared 3 bases from V and 7 bases from J, leaving 18 bases between. This CDR3 is built from 16 residues.

Many counts were recorded for this clonotype. The V call is TRBV10-3, the J call TRBJ2-3; 9 bases align to TRBD2. With V trimmed by 4 bases and J by 0 bases, 8 bases remained unmatched. Germline assignment: CDR1 ENHRY and CDR2 SYGVKD. This CDR3 region has 17 residues. This chain's CDR3 is CAISGAGGQTSTDTQYF. The CDR3 nucleotides are TGTGCCATCAGTGGAGCGGGGGGCCAAACTAGCACAGATACGCAGTATTTT.

This clonotype was seen a handful of times. This chain uses TRBV11-3 with TRBJ2-1, with 8 nucleotides matching TRBD1. V was pared by 5 bases and J by 0 bases, with 9 bases of the junction left unmatched. The CDR3 consists of 17 residues. Germline loops: CDR1 SGHNT, CDR2 YENEEA. Here the CDR3 reads CASSPRTGQSSYNEQFF. Here the CDR3 DNA reads TGTGCCAGCAGCCCAAGGACAGGGCAAAGCTCCTACAATGAGCAGTTCTTC.

This clonotype was counted many times. The chain employs TRBV12-3 or TRBV12-4 and TRBJ2-7; D not certain. The V end lost 6 bases, the J end lost 3 bases, and 6 bases lay between the germline ends. This CDR3 contains 11 residues. The CDR3 bases are TGTGCCAGCAGGATCAACTACGAGCAGTACTTC. Translated: CASRINYEQYF.

At least ten counts were recorded for this clonotype. This rearrangement joins TRBV5-1 to TRBJ2-7, with 7 bases that match TRBD2. The germline V gene has CDR1 SGHRS and CDR2 YFSETQ. The junction had 8 bases not matched to a gene; V was cut back by 2 bases and J by 3 bases. The CDR3 is 15 residues long. CDR3 coding DNA: TGCGCCAGCAGCTTTACGGGACTACGAAGCTACGAGCAGTACTTC. Its protein is CASSFTGLRSYEQYF.

This chain joins TRBV7-2 and TRBJ2-1, with 11 bases fitting TRBD2. Germline trimming cut 1 base from V and 10 bases from J; bases unmatched to any gene: 6. Germline loops: CDR1 SGHTA, CDR2 FQGNSA. This CDR3 comprises 15 residues. CDR3 bases: TGTGCCAGCAGCTTAGGTGCTAGCGGGGGGACCGAGCAGTTCTTC. Its protein product is CASSLGASGGTEQFF.

The table lists this clonotype with a few counts. This chain connects TRBV27 to TRBJ1-6; no definite D call. This CDR3 is built from 15 residues. Germline CDR1 is MNHEY and CDR2 is SMNVEV (reference sequence). V was pared by 6 bases and J by 4 bases, with 13 bases between. The DNA of the CDR3 is TGTGCCAGCAGCCGCGACGGATTTTATAATTCACCCCTCCACTTT. Translating it yields CASSRDGFYNSPLHF.

This clonotype was counted only a few times. The CDR3 reads CASSLGRGASQETQYF. Written as DNA, the CDR3 is TGCGCCAGCAGCTTGGGTCGGGGGGCGAGCCAAGAGACCCAGTACTTC. The chain joins TRBV5-1 to TRBJ2-5, with D possibly matching TRBD2 (7 bases). Trimming removed 0 bases at V and 1 base at J, with 13 bases between. The CDR3 spans 16 residues. Germline CDR1 is SGHRS and CDR2 is YFSETQ.

This sequence joins TRBV10-3 and TRBJ2-2, with 7 bases matching TRBD1. CDR1 and CDR2 from the germline V gene are ENHRY and SYGVKD. The CDR3 is 15 residues long. The V gene end was trimmed by 3 bases and the J gene end by 5 bases; junction bases not matched to a gene: 6. The CDR3 DNA follows: TGTGCCATCAGTGATAGGGGACAGCCGACCGGGGAGCTGTTTTTT. This translates into CAISDRGQPTGELFF.

This clonotype was counted between two and nine times. The chain uses TRBV4-3 and TRBJ2-6, with D maybe TRBD2 (5 bases). V was pared by 1 base and J by 0 bases, with 10 bases between. Germline CDR1 is LGHNA and CDR2 is YSLEER. This CDR3 comprises 17 residues. The CDR3 loop is CASSQAWRSSGANVLTF. The CDR3 nucleotides read TGCGCCAGCAGCCAAGCTTGGAGGTCCTCTGGGGCCAACGTCCTGACTTTC.

CDR3 loop: CASRMQGIYGYTF. CDR3 sequence (DNA): TGTGCCAGCAGAATGCAGGGGATCTATGGCTACACCTTC. This chain joins TRBV5-8 and TRBJ1-2; possible D gene TRBD1, 6 bases. This CDR3 is 13 amino acids long. Trimming took 5 bases from V and 4 from J, leaving 12 bases between them. The germline V gene has CDR1 SGHTS and CDR2 YDEGEE.

This clonotype was observed a handful of times. This chain joins TRBV20-1 and TRBJ2-3; weak D call: TRBD2 (5 bases). Deletions cut 1 base from V and 10 bases from J, with 12 bases between. CDR1 is DFQATT and CDR2 is SNEGSKA in the germline V gene (reference sequence). The CDR3 runs 12 residues. Here the CDR3 DNA reads TGCAGTGCTAGAGTTCGGGATGTTTCGCAGTATTTT. It yields the protein CSARVRDVSQYF.

This clonotype was observed a handful of times. This chain joins TRBV12-3 or TRBV12-4 and TRBJ2-1, with D tentatively TRBD2 (6 bases). Trimming stripped 6 bases from V and 10 bases from J, with 13 bases between. CDR3 length: 12 amino acids. CDR3 sequence: CASSSGTPEQFF. The CDR3 bases are TGTGCCAGCAGCTCCGGGACTCCCGAGCAGTTCTTC.

The genes are TRBV20-1 and TRBJ2-7, with 11 bases identical to TRBD1. Germline V CDR1 and CDR2: DFQATT, SNEGSKA (reference sequence). The CDR3 is made up of 15 amino acids. V was pared by 5 bases and J by 1 base, with 7 bases of the junction left unmatched. The CDR3 here is CSAPGQGALSYEQYV. The CDR3 nucleotides are TGCAGTGCTCCCGGACAGGGGGCTCTTTCCTACGAGCAGTACGTC.

The rearrangement uses TRBV7-3 and TRBJ2-5, with TRBD2 matching over 8 bases. Germline lookup yields CDR1 SGHTA and CDR2 FQGTGA. The CDR3 loop spans 16 amino acids. V lost 2 bases to trimming and J lost 2 bases; unmatched junction nucleotides: 7. CDR3 residues: CASSLSPLAGQETQYF. The CDR3 nucleotides read TGTGCCAGCAGCTTATCTCCCTTAGCGGGGCAAGAGACCCAGTACTTC.

This clonotype came up a few times. The chain combines TRBV14 with TRBJ1-2, with D hard to call. Germline CDR1 SGHDN, CDR2 FVKESK. Trimming shortened V by 0 bases and J by 2 bases, and 13 bases separated the two germline ends. The CDR3 sequence is 16 residues long. CDR3 amino acids: CASSQDAQIQNYGYTF. In nucleotides, the CDR3 is TGTGCCAGCAGCCAAGATGCACAGATTCAGAACTATGGCTACACCTTC. Supplemented by reference TRBV14 and TRBJ1-2, the full variable domain reads EAGVTQFPSHSVIEKGQTVTLRCDPISGHDNLYWYRRVMGKEIKFLLHFVKESKQDESGMPNNRFLAERTGGTYSTLKVQPAELEDSGVYFCASSQDAQIQNYGYTFGSGTRLTVV.

This clonotype was found a few times. The V and J genes are TRBV23-1 and TRBJ2-7; the D is unclear. TRBV23-1 is an open reading frame whose function is uncertain. CDR3 length: 15 residues. With 0 bases removed from V and 3 bases from J, the gap between germline ends came to 12 bases. CDR3 loop: CASSQSEPLGYEQYV. In DNA, the CDR3 is TGCGCCAGCAGTCAATCGGAGCCTCTAGGCTACGAGCAGTACGTC.

The CDR3 DNA reads as TGCGCCAGCAGCCAAGCCGGGACAGGGAACACCGGGGAGCTGTTTTTT. Its translation: CASSQAGTGNTGELFF. The chain employs TRBV4-1 and TRBJ2-2; 8 bases map to TRBD1. The J segment lost 1 base and the V segment lost 1 base, leaving 2 bases of the junction unmatched. The CDR3 runs 16 residues. The germline CDR1 and CDR2 sequences are MGHRA and YSYEKL.